This TCR beta chain was documented in a study of cytomegalovirus exposure and HLA in healthy donors. Note on this clone: The antigen remains undetermined.

Vbeta (60) and Jbeta (13) primers were used in the PCR. Sequenced by immunoSEQ multiplex PCR; TCRdb stores in-frame clones only, minus some. Of more than 75,000 clones listed, around 79% are singletons. Study observations and caveats: Using a false discovery rate of 0.05, a later analysis showed that 16,951 TCR beta sequences were associated with HLA alleles. In a later analysis, V- and J-gene trimming of beta chains associated with a DCLRE1C missense variant, replicated independently. Most TCR beta V segments were productive about 87% or about 30% of the time in an earlier analysis.

The CDR3 length is 14 residues. V lost 5 bases, J lost 8 bases, and 16 bases lay in between. Germline CDR1 reads MNHNS; CDR2 reads SASEGT. The sequence was collected from a woman aged 40 to 50 in good health and CMV-seropositive. Input material: PBMCs. This chain uses TRBV6-1 with TRBJ2-1, with D perhaps TRBD2 (6 bases). CDR3 sequence (DNA): TGTGCCAGCAGTTCGCGGGCTTCGGGGGATGAGCAGTTCTTC. It yields the protein CASSSRASGDEQFF.